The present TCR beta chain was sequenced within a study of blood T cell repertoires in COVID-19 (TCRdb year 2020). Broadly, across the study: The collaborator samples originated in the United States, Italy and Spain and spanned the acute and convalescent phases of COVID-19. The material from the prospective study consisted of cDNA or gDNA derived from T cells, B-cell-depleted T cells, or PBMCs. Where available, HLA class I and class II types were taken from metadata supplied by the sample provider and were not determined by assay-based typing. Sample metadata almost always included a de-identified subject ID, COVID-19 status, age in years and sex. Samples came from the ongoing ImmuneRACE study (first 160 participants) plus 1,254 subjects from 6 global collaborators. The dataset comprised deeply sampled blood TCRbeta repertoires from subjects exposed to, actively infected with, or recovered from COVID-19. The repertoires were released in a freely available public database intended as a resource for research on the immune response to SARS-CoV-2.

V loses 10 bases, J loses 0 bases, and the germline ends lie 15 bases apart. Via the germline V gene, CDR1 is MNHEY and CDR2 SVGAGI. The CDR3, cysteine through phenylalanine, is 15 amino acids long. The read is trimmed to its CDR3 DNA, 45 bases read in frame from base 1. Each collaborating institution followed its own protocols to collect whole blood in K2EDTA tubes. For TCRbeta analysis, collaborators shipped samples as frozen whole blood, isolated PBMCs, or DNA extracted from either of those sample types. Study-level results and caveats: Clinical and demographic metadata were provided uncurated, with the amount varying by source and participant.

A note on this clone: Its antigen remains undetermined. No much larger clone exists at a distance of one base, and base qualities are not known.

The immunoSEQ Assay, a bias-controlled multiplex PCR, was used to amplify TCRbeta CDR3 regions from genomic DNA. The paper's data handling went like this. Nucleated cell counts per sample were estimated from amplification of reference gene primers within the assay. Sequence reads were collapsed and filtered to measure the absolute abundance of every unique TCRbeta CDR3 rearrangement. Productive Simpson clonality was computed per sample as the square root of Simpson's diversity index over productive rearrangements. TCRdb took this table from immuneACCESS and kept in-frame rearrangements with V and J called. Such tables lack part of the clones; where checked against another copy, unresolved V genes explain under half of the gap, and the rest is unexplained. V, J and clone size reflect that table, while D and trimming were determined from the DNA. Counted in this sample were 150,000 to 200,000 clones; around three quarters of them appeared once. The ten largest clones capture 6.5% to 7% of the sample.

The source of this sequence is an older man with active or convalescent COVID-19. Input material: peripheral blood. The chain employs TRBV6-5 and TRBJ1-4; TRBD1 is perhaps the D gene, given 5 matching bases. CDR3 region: CATGQLLATNEKLFF. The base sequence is TGTGCCACTGGACAACTACTTGCAACTAATGAAAAACTGTTTTTT.